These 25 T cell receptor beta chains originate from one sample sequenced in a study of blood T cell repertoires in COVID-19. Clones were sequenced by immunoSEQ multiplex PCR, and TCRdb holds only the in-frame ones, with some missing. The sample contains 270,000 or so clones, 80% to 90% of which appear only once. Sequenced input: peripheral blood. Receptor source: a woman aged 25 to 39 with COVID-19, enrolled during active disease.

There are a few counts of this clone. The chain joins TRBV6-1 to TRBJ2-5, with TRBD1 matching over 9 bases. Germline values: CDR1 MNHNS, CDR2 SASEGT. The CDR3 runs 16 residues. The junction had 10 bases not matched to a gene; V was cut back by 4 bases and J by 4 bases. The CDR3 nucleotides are TGTGCCAGCAGTGCATCCGGGACAGGGTTAATAGAGACCCAGTACTTC. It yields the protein CASSASGTGLIETQYF.

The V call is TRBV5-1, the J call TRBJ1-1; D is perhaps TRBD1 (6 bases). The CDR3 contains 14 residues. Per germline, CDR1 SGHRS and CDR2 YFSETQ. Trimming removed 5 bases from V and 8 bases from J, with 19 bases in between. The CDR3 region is CASSPQQGPLEAFF. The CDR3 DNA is TGCGCCAGCAGTCCGCAACAGGGACCCCTAGAAGCTTTCTTT.

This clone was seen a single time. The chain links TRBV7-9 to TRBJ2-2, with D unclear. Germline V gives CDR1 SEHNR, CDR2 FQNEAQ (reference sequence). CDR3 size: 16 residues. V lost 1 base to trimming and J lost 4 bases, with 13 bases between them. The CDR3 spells CASSLGLGWLTGELFF. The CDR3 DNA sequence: TGTGCCAGCAGCTTAGGGTTGGGCTGGCTCACCGGGGAGCTGTTTTTT.

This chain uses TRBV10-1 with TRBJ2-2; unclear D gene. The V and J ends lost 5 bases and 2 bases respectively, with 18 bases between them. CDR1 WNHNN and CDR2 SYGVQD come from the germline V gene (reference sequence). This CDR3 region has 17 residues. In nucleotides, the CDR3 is TGCGCCAGCAGTCCCTCGGAAACTAACCATAACACCGGGGAGCTGTTTTTT. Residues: CASSPSETNHNTGELFF.

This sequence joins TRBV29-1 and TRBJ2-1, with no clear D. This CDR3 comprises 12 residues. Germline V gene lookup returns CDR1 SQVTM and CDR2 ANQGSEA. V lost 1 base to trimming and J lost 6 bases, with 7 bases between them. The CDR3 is CSVEGAGNEQFF. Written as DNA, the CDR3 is TGCAGCGTTGAAGGGGCTGGCAATGAGCAGTTCTTC.

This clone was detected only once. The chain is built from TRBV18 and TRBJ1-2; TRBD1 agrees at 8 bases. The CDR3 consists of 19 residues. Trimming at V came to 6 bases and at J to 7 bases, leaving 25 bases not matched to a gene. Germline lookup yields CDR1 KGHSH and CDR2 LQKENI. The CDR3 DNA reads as TGTGCCAGCTCTCAACGCCGCCTGGACAGGGAAGTTTTGGTGGGTGGCTACACCTTC. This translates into CASSQRRLDREVLVGGYTF.

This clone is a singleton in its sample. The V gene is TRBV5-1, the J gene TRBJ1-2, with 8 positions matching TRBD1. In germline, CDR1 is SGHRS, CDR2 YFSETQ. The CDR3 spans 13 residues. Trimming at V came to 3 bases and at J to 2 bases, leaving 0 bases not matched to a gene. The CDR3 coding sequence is TGCGCCAGCAGCTGGGACAGGAACTATGGCTACACCTTC. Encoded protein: CASSWDRNYGYTF. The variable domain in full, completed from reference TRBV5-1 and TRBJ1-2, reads KAGVTQTPRYLIKTRGQQVTLSCSPISGHRSVSWYQQTPGQGLQFLFEYFSETQRNKGNFPGRFSGRQFSNSRSEMNVSTLELGDSALYLCASSWDRNYGYTFGSGTRLTVV.

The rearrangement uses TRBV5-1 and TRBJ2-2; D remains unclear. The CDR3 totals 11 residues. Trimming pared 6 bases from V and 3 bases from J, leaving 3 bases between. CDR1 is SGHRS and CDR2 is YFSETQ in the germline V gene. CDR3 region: CASTYTGELFF. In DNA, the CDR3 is TGCGCCAGCACCTACACCGGGGAGCTGTTTTTT.

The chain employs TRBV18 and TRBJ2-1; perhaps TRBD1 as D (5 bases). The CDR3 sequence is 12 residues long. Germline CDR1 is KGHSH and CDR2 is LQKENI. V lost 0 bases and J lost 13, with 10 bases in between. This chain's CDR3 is CASSPPRQQQFF. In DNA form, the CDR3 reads TGTGCCAGCTCACCACCGCGACAGCAACAGTTCTTC.

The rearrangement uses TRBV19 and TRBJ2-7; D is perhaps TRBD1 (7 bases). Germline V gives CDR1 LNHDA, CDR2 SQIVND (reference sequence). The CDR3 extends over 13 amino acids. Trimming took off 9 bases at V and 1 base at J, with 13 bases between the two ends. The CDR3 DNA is TGTGCCAGGGGGGGACAGTCTTCCTACGAGCAGTACTTC. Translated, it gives CARGGQSSYEQYF.

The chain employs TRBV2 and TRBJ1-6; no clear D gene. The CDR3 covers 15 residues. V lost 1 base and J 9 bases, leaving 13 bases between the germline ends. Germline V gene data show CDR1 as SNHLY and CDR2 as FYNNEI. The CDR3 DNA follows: TGTGCCAGCAGTGAAGGGTACTCGGTTGGTTCACCCCTCCACTTT. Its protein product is CASSEGYSVGSPLHF.

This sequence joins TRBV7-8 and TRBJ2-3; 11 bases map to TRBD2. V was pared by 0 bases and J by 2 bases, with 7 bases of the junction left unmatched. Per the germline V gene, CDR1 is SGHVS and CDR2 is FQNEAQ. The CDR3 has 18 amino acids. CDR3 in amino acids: CASSLARLSGGATDTQYF. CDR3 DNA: TGTGCCAGCAGCTTAGCTCGGCTTAGCGGGGGGGCCACAGATACGCAGTATTTT.

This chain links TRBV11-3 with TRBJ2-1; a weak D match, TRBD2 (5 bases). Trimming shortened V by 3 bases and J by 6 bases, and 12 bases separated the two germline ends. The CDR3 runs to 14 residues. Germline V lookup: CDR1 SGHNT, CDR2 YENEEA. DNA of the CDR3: TGTGCCAGCAGCTTCGGCGGGCAGAGCAATGAGCAGTTCTTC. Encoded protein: CASSFGGQSNEQFF.

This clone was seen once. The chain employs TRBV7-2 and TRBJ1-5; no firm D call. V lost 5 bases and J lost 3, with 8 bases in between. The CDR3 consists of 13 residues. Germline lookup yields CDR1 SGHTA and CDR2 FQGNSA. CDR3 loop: CASSRVHNQPQHF. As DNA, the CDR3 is TGTGCCAGCAGCCGCGTTCACAATCAGCCCCAGCATTTT.

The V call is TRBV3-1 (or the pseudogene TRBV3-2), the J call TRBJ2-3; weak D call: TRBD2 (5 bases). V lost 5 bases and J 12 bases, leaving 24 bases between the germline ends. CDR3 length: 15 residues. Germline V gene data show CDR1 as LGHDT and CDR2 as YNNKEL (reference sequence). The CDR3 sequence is CASSTRTAGLGRQYF. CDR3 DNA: TGTGCCAGCAGCACCCGGACTGCCGGCCTCGGTAGACAGTATTTT.

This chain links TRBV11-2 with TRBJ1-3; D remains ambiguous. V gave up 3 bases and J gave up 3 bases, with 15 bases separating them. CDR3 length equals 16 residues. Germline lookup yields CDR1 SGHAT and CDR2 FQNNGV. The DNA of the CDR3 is TGTGCCAGCAGCTTCGATCCAGGTACCTTTGGAAACACCATATATTTT. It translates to CASSFDPGTFGNTIYF.

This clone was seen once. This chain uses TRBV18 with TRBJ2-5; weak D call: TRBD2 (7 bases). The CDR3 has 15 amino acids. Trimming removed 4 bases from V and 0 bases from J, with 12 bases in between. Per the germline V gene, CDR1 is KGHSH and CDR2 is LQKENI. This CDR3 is CASSREGGHQETQYF. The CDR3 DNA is TGTGCCAGCTCACGAGAGGGGGGGCACCAAGAGACCCAGTACTTC.

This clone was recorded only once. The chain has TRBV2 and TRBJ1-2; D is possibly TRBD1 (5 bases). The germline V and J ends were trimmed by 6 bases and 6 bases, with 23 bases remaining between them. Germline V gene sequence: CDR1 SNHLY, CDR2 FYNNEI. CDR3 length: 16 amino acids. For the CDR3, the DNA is TGTGCCAGCAGCATCACCGGACGGTGGCAGGGCGATGGCTACACCTTC. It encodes CASSITGRWQGDGYTF.

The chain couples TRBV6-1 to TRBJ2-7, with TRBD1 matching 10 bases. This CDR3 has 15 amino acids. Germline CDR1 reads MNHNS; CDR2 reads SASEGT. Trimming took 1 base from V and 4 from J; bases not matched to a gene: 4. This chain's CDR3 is CASSEVLDRGYEQYF. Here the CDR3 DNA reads TGTGCCAGCAGTGAAGTATTGGACAGGGGGTACGAGCAGTACTTC.

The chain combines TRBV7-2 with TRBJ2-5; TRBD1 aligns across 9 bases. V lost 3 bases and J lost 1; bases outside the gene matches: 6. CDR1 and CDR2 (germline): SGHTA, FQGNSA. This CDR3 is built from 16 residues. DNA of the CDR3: TGTGCCAGCAGCTTTCACCGGGACAGGGTCCAAGAGACCCAGTACTTC. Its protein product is CASSFHRDRVQETQYF.

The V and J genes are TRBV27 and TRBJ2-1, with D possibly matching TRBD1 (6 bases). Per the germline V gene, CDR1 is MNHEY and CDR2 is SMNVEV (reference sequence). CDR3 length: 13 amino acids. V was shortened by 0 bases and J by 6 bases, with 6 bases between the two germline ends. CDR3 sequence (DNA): TGTGCCAGCAGTTTATCAGGGGGCAATGAGCAGTTCTTC. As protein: CASSLSGGNEQFF.

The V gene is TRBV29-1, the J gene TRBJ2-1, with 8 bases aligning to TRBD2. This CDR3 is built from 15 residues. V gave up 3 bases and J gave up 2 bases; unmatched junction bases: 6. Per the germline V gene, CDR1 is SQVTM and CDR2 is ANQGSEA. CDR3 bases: TGCAGCGTTGACACTCGGGGGGGCCCCTACAATGAGCAGTTCTTC. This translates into CSVDTRGGPYNEQFF.

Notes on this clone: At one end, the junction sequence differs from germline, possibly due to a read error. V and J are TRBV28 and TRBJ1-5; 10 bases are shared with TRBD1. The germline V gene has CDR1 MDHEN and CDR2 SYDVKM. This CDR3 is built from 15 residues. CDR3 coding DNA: TGTGCCAGCAGTTTAACGACAGGGGGCAAGCAGCCCCAGCATTTT. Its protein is CASSLTTGGKQPQHF.

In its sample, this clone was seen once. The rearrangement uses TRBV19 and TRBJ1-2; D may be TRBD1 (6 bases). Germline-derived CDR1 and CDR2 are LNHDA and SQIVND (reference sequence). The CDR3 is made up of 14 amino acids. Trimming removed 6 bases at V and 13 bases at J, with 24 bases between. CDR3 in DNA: TGTGCCAGTAGCTATACCGAAGGGACATCCAGCTCCACCTTC. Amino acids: CASSYTEGTSSSTF.

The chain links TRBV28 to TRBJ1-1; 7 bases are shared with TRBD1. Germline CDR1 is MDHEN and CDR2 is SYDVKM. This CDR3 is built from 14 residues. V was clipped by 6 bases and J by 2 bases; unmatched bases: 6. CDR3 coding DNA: TGTGCCAGCAGGTACAGGGGCCGCAACACTGAAGCTTTCTTT. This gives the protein CASRYRGRNTEAFF.